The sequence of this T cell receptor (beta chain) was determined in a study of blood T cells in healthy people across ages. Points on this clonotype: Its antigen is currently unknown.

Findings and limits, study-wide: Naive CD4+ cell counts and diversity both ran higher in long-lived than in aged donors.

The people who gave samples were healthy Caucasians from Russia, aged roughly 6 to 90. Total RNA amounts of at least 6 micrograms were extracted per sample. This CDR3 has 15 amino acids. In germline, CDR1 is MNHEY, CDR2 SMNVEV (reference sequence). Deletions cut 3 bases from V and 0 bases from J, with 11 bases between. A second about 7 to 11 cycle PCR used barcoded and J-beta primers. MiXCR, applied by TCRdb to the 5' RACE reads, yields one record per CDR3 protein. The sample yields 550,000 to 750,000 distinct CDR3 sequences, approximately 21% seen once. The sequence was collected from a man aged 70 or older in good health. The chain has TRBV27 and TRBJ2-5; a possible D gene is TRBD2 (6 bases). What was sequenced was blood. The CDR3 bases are TGTGCCAGCAGTTTCCGGGGGTTGTACCAAGAGACCCAGTACTTC. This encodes CASSFRGLYQETQYF.